Listed here are 24 T cell receptor beta chains from one sample, sequenced in a study of shared clonotypes between healthy human individuals. Profiling relied on immunoSEQ multiplex PCR, and the TCRdb table lists in-frame clones only, not all of them. Among more than 150,000 clones listed, approximately 60% were seen once. The specimen was memory CD4+ T cells sorted from blood. As for subset: CD45RA-negative fraction. These receptors all come from a man under 40 in good health.

The gene calls are TRBV11-2 and TRBJ2-1; D unclear. Germline assignment: CDR1 SGHAT and CDR2 FQNNGV. Deletions cut 1 base from V and 7 bases from J, with 11 bases between. The length of the CDR3 is 14 residues. The CDR3 sequence: CASSLGSGRNEQFF. The CDR3 DNA follows: TGTGCCAGCAGCTTAGGATCTGGGCGGAATGAGCAGTTCTTC.

This chain connects TRBV11-2 to TRBJ1-1, with D maybe TRBD1 (5 bases). The V gene lost 6 bases and the J gene lost 3 bases, with 17 bases spanning the gap. This CDR3 spans 15 amino acids. From germline, CDR1 is SGHAT and CDR2 FQNNGV. CDR3 residues: CASSQQAAGHTEAFF. DNA of the CDR3: TGTGCCAGCAGTCAACAGGCAGCAGGCCACACTGAAGCTTTCTTT.

This clone came up a few times. The chain is built from TRBV9 and TRBJ2-4; 7 bases align to TRBD1. CDR1 is SGDLS, CDR2 YYNGEE, per germline. V trimming: 3 bases; J trimming: 9 bases; junction bases outside the gene matches: 6. The CDR3 is 13 residues long. In nucleotides, the CDR3 is TGTGCCAGCAGCGCGGGACAGTTAGCCATTCAGTACTTC. Translated, it gives CASSAGQLAIQYF.

This clone has only one observation. Other DNA sequences from this sample encode an identical CDR3 as well. The V gene is TRBV5-1, the J gene TRBJ2-3; tentatively, D is TRBD1 or TRBD2 (5 bases each). Trimming pared 6 bases from V and 0 bases from J, leaving 11 bases between. CDR3 length: 14 residues. The germline V gene encodes CDR1 SGHRS and CDR2 YFSETQ. The CDR3: CASIRGGSTDTQYF. The CDR3 DNA is TGCGCCAGCATTCGGGGCGGAAGCACAGATACGCAGTATTTT.

The gene calls are TRBV5-1 and TRBJ2-7; D not certain. The length of the CDR3 is 13 residues. V was pared by 4 bases and J by 4 bases, with 12 bases between. The germline gives CDR1 SGHRS, CDR2 YFSETQ. CDR3 nucleotide sequence: TGCGCCAGCAGCCCGTCCGGGCCATACGAGCAGTACTTC. As protein: CASSPSGPYEQYF. The complete variable domain, with remaining parts taken from reference TRBV5-1 and TRBJ2-7, reads KAGVTQTPRYLIKTRGQQVTLSCSPISGHRSVSWYQQTPGQGLQFLFEYFSETQRNKGNFPGRFSGRQFSNSRSEMNVSTLELGDSALYLCASSPSGPYEQYFGPGTRLTVT.

The gene calls are TRBV7-9 and TRBJ2-1, with TRBD2 matching over 10 bases. J lost 7 bases, V lost 5 bases, and 8 bases had no gene match. Germline assignment: CDR1 SEHNR and CDR2 FQNEAQ (reference sequence). CDR3 length equals 15 residues. The CDR3 DNA follows: TGTGCCAGCAGCGTCCGGGGTAGCGGGAGGAATGAGCAGTTCTTC. Translation gives CASSVRGSGRNEQFF. Together with reference TRBV7-9 and TRBJ2-1, the CDR3 gives the full variable domain: DTGVSQNPRHKITKRGQNVTFRCDPISEHNRLYWYRQTLGQGPEFLTYFQNEAQLEKSRLLSDRFSAERPKGSFSTLEIQRTEQGDSAMYLCASSVRGSGRNEQFFGPGTRLTVL.

This chain connects TRBV9 to TRBJ2-3; a possible D gene is TRBD1 (5 bases). Germline lookup yields CDR1 SGDLS and CDR2 YYNGEE. The CDR3 length is 15 residues. Trimming took off 4 bases at V and 3 bases at J, with 15 bases between the two ends. In DNA form, the CDR3 reads TGTGCCAGCAGCCAATTAGGGGCCAAGACAGATACGCAGTATTTT. As protein: CASSQLGAKTDTQYF.

The chain has TRBV5-1 and TRBJ1-1; D gene ambiguous. The germline gives CDR1 SGHRS, CDR2 YFSETQ. The CDR3 runs 18 residues. The V and J ends lost 1 base and 4 bases respectively, with 23 bases between them. The chain's CDR3 is CASSLKSGTEYSVTEAFF. In nucleotides, the CDR3 is TGCGCCAGCAGCTTGAAAAGTGGTACGGAGTATAGTGTCACTGAAGCTTTCTTT.

This chain joins TRBV4-1 and TRBJ2-1; D may be TRBD2 (6 bases). The germline CDR1 and CDR2 sequences are MGHRA and YSYEKL. V lost 6 bases and J 0 bases, leaving 18 bases between the germline ends. The length of the CDR3 is 17 residues. The CDR3 sequence is CASRRLLAESSYNEQFF. The CDR3 bases are TGCGCCAGCAGACGGCTTTTAGCGGAGTCCTCCTACAATGAGCAGTTCTTC.

This clone showed up just a few times. V and J are TRBV6-5 and TRBJ2-7; TRBD2 aligns across 10 bases. CDR3 length: 15 residues. V lost 5 bases, J lost 3 bases, and 7 bases stayed unmatched. Germline assignment: CDR1 MNHEY and CDR2 SVGAGI. The DNA for the CDR3 is TGTGCCAGCAGTCGTCAGCGGGAGGGTTTCTACGAGCAGTACTTC. This codes for CASSRQREGFYEQYF.

The chain has TRBV7-2 and TRBJ2-7; the match to TRBD2 covers 11 bases. This CDR3 is built from 15 residues. Losses at the gene ends were 5 bases for V and 2 bases for J; bases not matched to a gene: 5. The germline gives CDR1 SGHTA, CDR2 FQGNSA. CDR3: CASSTSLAGAYEQYF. CDR3 bases: TGTGCCAGCAGCACCTCACTAGCGGGAGCCTACGAGCAGTACTTC.

The genes are TRBV6-1 and TRBJ1-1; D gene unclear. Trimming cost V 4 bases and J 4 bases, with 10 bases left between them. The CDR3 consists of 13 residues. Per germline, CDR1 MNHNS and CDR2 SASEGT. The CDR3 spells CASSVSQSTEAFF. DNA for the CDR3: TGTGCCAGCAGTGTTTCACAGAGCACTGAAGCTTTCTTT.

The CDR3 bases are TGTGCCAGCAGCCCCCCGGGCGTGGTGGGCACTGAAGCTTTCTTT. This encodes CASSPPGVVGTEAFF. The rearrangement uses TRBV9 and TRBJ1-1; D gene uncertain. V shed 4 bases and J shed 4 bases, with 17 bases lying between them. Germline CDR1 is SGDLS and CDR2 is YYNGEE. The CDR3 totals 15 residues.

CDR3 in amino acids: CASRRRVAGIFTDTQYF. CDR3 nucleotide sequence: TGTGCCAGCCGGAGACGGGTAGCGGGCATCTTCACAGATACGCAGTATTTT. This rearrangement joins TRBV27 to TRBJ2-3, with TRBD2 identical over 7 bases. Losses at the gene ends were 8 bases for V and 2 bases for J; bases not matched to a gene: 16. The CDR3 is made up of 17 amino acids. The germline V gene has CDR1 MNHEY and CDR2 SMNVEV (reference sequence).

The chain recombines TRBV5-1 with TRBJ1-1, with D unresolved. V dropped 0 bases and J dropped 1 base, with 7 bases sitting between them. This CDR3 is 14 amino acids long. Germline V CDR1 and CDR2: SGHRS, YFSETQ. For the CDR3, the DNA is TGCGCCAGCAGCTTGGAGTCCCCGAACACTGAAGCTTTCTTT. Translation gives CASSLESPNTEAFF.

V is TRBV19 and J is TRBJ1-2, with D possibly being TRBD1 (5 bases). The CDR3 is 13 residues long. Germline CDR1 LNHDA, CDR2 SQIVND (reference sequence). The V and J ends lost 3 bases and 8 bases respectively, with 13 bases between them. The CDR3 nucleotides read TGTGCCAGTAGTATCCAAGGGACCCTCGGCTACACCTTC. Amino acid sequence: CASSIQGTLGYTF.

This clone occurred a few times. The junction departs from the called germline gene at one end, perhaps through a read error. The V and J genes are TRBV29-1 and TRBJ2-2; D gene uncertain. The CDR3 length is 11 residues. Germline V gene sequence: CDR1 SQVTM, CDR2 ANQGSEA. The CDR3 region is CSVANSGELFF. The CDR3 region has the DNA TGCAGCGTAGCCAACAGCGGGGAGCTGTTTTTT.

The chain couples TRBV9 to TRBJ2-2; D might be TRBD1 (7 bases). V lost 3 bases and J 13 bases, leaving 19 bases between the germline ends. The CDR3 spans 14 residues. Per the germline V gene, CDR1 is SGDLS and CDR2 is YYNGEE. CDR3 sequence reads: CASSAGGTARGLFF. Here the CDR3 DNA reads TGTGCCAGCAGCGCCGGCGGGACAGCCCGGGGGCTGTTTTTT.

The rearrangement links TRBV2 to TRBJ2-1, with D possibly called TRBD1 or TRBD2 (6 bases each). V lost 3 bases, J lost 8 bases, and 11 bases lay in between. Per germline, CDR1 SNHLY and CDR2 FYNNEI. This CDR3 contains 13 residues. The CDR3 region has the DNA TGTGCCAGCAGTGATGTAGGGGGGCATGAGCAGTTCTTC. It is translated as CASSDVGGHEQFF.

The chain recombines TRBV7-9 with TRBJ1-1; D remains unclear. Deletions cut 4 bases from V and 2 bases from J, with 14 bases between. This CDR3 comprises 15 residues. The germline V gene encodes CDR1 SEHNR and CDR2 FQNEAQ (reference sequence). CDR3 coding DNA: TGTGCCAGCAGCTCAGACTACAACAGCAACACTGAAGCTTTCTTT. Its translation: CASSSDYNSNTEAFF.

The CDR3 spells CASSLSDTQYF. In nucleotides, the CDR3 is TGTGCCAGCAGCTTATCGGATACGCAGTATTTT. This chain uses TRBV7-9 with TRBJ2-3; no clear D. CDR3 length equals 11 residues. Germline V gene sequence: CDR1 SEHNR, CDR2 FQNEAQ (reference sequence). Trimming left V 2 bases short and J 6 bases short, with 3 bases between.

The gene calls are TRBV9 and TRBJ2-1, with 13 positions matching TRBD2. The germline gives CDR1 SGDLS, CDR2 YYNGEE. Trimming removed 3 bases from V and 3 bases from J; junction bases left unmatched: 9. This CDR3 spans 18 amino acids. CDR3 coding DNA: TGTGCCAGCAGCGGATCAACTACTAGCGGGAGGGGCTACAATGAGCAGTTCTTC. It specifies CASSGSTTSGRGYNEQFF.

In its sample, this clone was seen a few times. The chain carries TRBV5-4 and TRBJ2-7, with D tentatively TRBD1 (5 bases). Germline assignment: CDR1 SGHNT and CDR2 YYREEE (reference sequence). There are 14 residues in the CDR3. V was clipped by 1 base and J by 2 bases, with 10 bases between them. The CDR3 reads CASSLQGTTYEQYF. In nucleotides, the CDR3 is TGTGCCAGCAGCTTGCAGGGTACCACCTACGAGCAGTACTTC.

This clone appeared a few times. The chain combines TRBV7-8 with TRBJ2-5; D is unresolved. The CDR3 runs to 11 residues. The germline gives CDR1 SGHVS, CDR2 FQNEAQ. Deletions cut 6 bases from V and 2 bases from J, with 4 bases between. CDR3 coding DNA: TGTGCCAGCAGTCCACAAGAGACCCAGTACTTC. Translation gives CASSPQETQYF.